The source of this TCR beta chain is a study of blood T cell repertoires in COVID-19. Across the whole study: The origin of the acute and convalescent COVID-19 samples was the United States, Italy and Spain. T cells, B-cell-depleted T cells, or PBMCs supplied cDNA or gDNA.

Per the germline V gene, CDR1 is MDHEN and CDR2 is SYDVKM. Trimming pared 5 bases from V and 0 bases from J, leaving 8 bases between. This CDR3 has 14 residues. Per the original methods: Amplification of reference gene primers provided the estimated nucleated cell counts. The repertoire was sequenced with immunoSEQ multiplex PCR; TCRdb's copy has only in-frame clones and lacks some. Clone size and V and J calls were adopted from that table, with D and trimming inferred from the DNA. The sample includes about 150,000 clones, more than 75% of them seen just once. V and J are TRBV28 and TRBJ1-5, with D unclear. The receptor was derived from an elderly man with acute or convalescent COVID-19. Sequenced material: peripheral blood. The CDR3 loop reads CASSATASNQPQHF. The CDR3 region has the DNA TGTGCCAGCAGTGCAACAGCTAGCAATCAGCCCCAGCATTTT.